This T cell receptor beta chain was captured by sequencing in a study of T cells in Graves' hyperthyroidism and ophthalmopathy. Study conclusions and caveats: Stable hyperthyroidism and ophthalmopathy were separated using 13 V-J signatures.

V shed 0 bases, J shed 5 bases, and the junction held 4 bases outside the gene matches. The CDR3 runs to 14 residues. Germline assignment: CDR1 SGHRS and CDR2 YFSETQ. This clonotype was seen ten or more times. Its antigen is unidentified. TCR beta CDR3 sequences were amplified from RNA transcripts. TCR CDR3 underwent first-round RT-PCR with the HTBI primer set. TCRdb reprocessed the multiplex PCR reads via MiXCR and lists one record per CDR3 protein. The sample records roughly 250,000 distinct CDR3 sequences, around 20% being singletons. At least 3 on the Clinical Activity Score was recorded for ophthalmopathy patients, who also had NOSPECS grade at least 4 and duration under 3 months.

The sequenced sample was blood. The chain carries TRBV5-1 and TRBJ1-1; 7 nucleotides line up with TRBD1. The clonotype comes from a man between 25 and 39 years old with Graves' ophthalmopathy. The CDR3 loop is CASSLDYRGTEAFF. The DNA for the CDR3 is TGCGCCAGCAGCTTGGATTACAGGGGAACTGAAGCTTTCTTT. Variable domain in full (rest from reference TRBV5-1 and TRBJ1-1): KAGVTQTPRYLIKTRGQQVTLSCSPISGHRSVSWYQQTPGQGLQFLFEYFSETQRNKGNFPGRFSGRQFSNSRSEMNVSTLELGDSALYLCASSLDYRGTEAFFGQGTRLTVV.